This TCR beta chain originates from a study of blood T cell repertoires in COVID-19. Study context: Whether acute or convalescent, the COVID-19 samples came from the United States, Italy and Spain. The analysed material was cDNA or gDNA that came from T cells, B-cell-depleted T cells, or PBMCs.

The ends were cut back, 3 bases at V and 2 bases at J, with 18 bases in the middle. The CDR3 sequence is 16 residues long. Per the germline V gene, CDR1 is DFQATT and CDR2 is SNEGSKA (reference sequence). Some clones are missing from TCRdb's copy, which holds only in-frame ones; the method was immunoSEQ multiplex PCR. The repertoire includes fewer than 85,000 clones, more than 75% of them detected once, and around 28% sits in the top ten. Only a few counts were recorded for this clone. The chain employs TRBV20-1 and TRBJ2-3; D perhaps matches TRBD2 (7 bases). The sequence derives from a woman of 80 years or more with active or convalescent COVID-19. Material for sequencing was peripheral blood. CDR3 sequence (DNA): TGCAGTGCTAGTTTCGGGGGAGGGGGTAACACAGATACGCAGTATTTT. Translating gives CSASFGGGGNTDTQYF.